This TCR beta chain was obtained from a study of blood T cell repertoires in COVID-19. Study-wide context: The United States, Italy and Spain supplied acute and convalescent COVID-19 samples. Sources were T cells, B-cell-depleted T cells, or PBMCs; the material itself was cDNA or gDNA.

Looked up from germline, CDR1 is LGHNA and CDR2 is YNFKEQ. There are 17 residues in the CDR3. J lost 2 bases, V lost 1 base, and 4 bases had no gene match. Per the original data handling: Amplification of reference gene primers was used by the study to estimate nucleated cell counts. Only in-frame clones appear in the TCRdb table, and some are missing; sequencing was by immunoSEQ multiplex PCR. Clone size and the V and J calls come from that table; the DNA yielded D and trimming. The sample lists about 240,000 clones; roughly four fifths were seen once. The chain has TRBV4-2 and TRBJ2-3; 12 bases are shared with TRBD2. The receptor comes from a woman in her sixties or seventies with acute or convalescent COVID-19. Sequencing input: peripheral blood. The CDR3 region is CASSQGTSGEYTDTQYF. CDR3 nucleotide sequence: TGTGCCAGCAGCCAAGGGACTAGCGGGGAGTACACAGATACGCAGTATTTT.